This entry lists 22 T cell receptor beta chains sequenced from one sample in a study of beta chain features in type 1 diabetes. Which antigens these TCRs recognize remains unknown. TCRB transcripts that were expressed got sequenced, as all of the isolated RNA had been reverse transcribed. Profiling relied on immunoSEQ multiplex PCR, and the TCRdb table lists in-frame clones only, not all of them. The sample records about 710,000 clones, about 14% being singletons. Study findings and constraints: Shorter TCRB CDR3s, moderately but significantly so, marked every one of the four CD4+ subsets in Type 1 diabetes patients.

Sequenced: naive CD4+ T cells from blood. The receptors stem from a man between 18 and 29 years old with type 1 diabetes.

This clone was counted ten times or more. The chain recombines TRBV14 with TRBJ2-1; TRBD1 is a possible D gene (6 bases). This CDR3 spans 15 amino acids. Trimming stripped 1 base from V and 9 bases from J, with 16 bases between. CDR1 is SGHDN and CDR2 is FVKESK in the germline V gene. CDR3 amino acids: CASSQGIVTGGEQFF. The DNA for the CDR3 is TGTGCCAGCAGCCAAGGAATTGTGACAGGCGGTGAGCAGTTCTTC. The full variable domain, its missing parts supplied by reference TRBV14 and TRBJ2-1, is EAGVTQFPSHSVIEKGQTVTLRCDPISGHDNLYWYRRVMGKEIKFLLHFVKESKQDESGMPNNRFLAERTGGTYSTLKVQPAELEDSGVYFCASSQGIVTGGEQFFGPGTRLTVL.

This clone was counted a few times. V is TRBV7-2 and J is TRBJ2-3; 13 bases align to TRBD2. J gave up 0 bases and V 2 bases, and 5 bases lay outside the gene matches. Germline CDR1 and CDR2: SGHTA and FQGNSA. CDR3 length: 18 amino acids. The CDR3 region has the DNA TGTGCCAGCAGCTTATACGGGACTAGCGGGACTAGCACAGATACGCAGTATTTT. Its protein product is CASSLYGTSGTSTDTQYF.

This clone was recorded a few times. The V call is TRBV5-4, the J call TRBJ1-2; 8 bases agree with TRBD1. V lost 5 bases to trimming and J lost 8 bases; unmatched junction nucleotides: 11. The CDR3 consists of 14 residues. Germline V gives CDR1 SGHNT, CDR2 YYREEE (reference sequence). For the CDR3, the DNA is TGTGCCAGCAGTTTTATTGACAGGGGAGGAGGCTACACCTTC. Its protein is CASSFIDRGGGYTF.

This rearrangement joins TRBV15 to TRBJ2-6, with D possibly being TRBD1 (5 bases). Germline CDR1 and CDR2: LNHNV and YYDKDF (reference sequence). V lost 0 bases to trimming and J lost 2 bases, with 11 bases between them. The CDR3 runs 17 residues. The CDR3 sequence is CATSREAGKAGANVLTF. The DNA of the CDR3 is TGTGCCACCAGCAGAGAGGCAGGGAAAGCTGGGGCCAACGTCCTGACTTTC.

Ten or more counts support this clone. Different DNA sequences within this sample yield the same CDR3. This chain uses TRBV2 with TRBJ1-1; D is uncertain. Trimming stripped 1 base from V and 1 base from J, with 4 bases between. The CDR3 extends over 13 amino acids. Germline V lookup: CDR1 SNHLY, CDR2 FYNNEI. CDR3 nucleotides: TGTGCCAGCAGTGAAGAGGGGAACACTGAAGCTTTCTTT. It specifies CASSEEGNTEAFF.

This clone has just a few counts. In DNA, the CDR3 is TGTGCCAGCAGCTTAGGTTCCAATGAGCAGTTCTTC. It specifies CASSLGSNEQFF. The chain carries TRBV7-8 and TRBJ2-1, with D hard to call. Germline V gene data show CDR1 as SGHVS and CDR2 as FQNEAQ. The CDR3 loop spans 12 amino acids. V dropped 1 base and J dropped 6 bases, with 4 bases sitting between them.

This clone has more than one count but fewer than ten. The chain carries TRBV7-2 and TRBJ2-3; TRBD2 might be the D (5 bases). Germline V gene sequence: CDR1 SGHTA, CDR2 FQGNSA. Trimming took off 1 base at V and 5 bases at J, with 10 bases between the two ends. CDR3 size: 14 residues. The CDR3 loop is CASSLGQAGDTQYF. DNA of the CDR3: TGTGCCAGCAGCTTAGGGCAGGCGGGAGATACGCAGTATTTT.

In this sample, this clone turned up a few times. Compared with germline, one end of the junction differs, possibly owing to a read error. Other DNA sequences within the sample encode an identical CDR3. DNA for the CDR3: TGCAGCGTCGAAGCCAACACTGAAGCTTTCTTT. This sequence encodes CSVEANTEAFF. The chain uses TRBV29-1 and TRBJ1-1; D not certain. The CDR3 is 11 amino acids. Germline V gene lookup returns CDR1 SQVTM and CDR2 ANQGSEA.

This clone appeared a few times. The sample carries other DNA sequences with the same CDR3. The chain has TRBV9 and TRBJ2-5; 7 bases align to TRBD2. The J segment lost 2 bases and the V segment lost 0 bases, leaving 1 base of the junction unmatched. The germline V gene encodes CDR1 SGDLS and CDR2 YYNGEE. The CDR3 runs 14 residues. CDR3 sequence (DNA): TGTGCCAGCAGCGTAGCTAGCGGACAAGAGACCCAGTACTTC. It yields the protein CASSVASGQETQYF.

The gene calls are TRBV5-6 and TRBJ2-7; D uncertain. The germline V gene has CDR1 SGHDT and CDR2 YYEEEE. Trimming took off 4 bases at V and 0 bases at J, with 11 bases between the two ends. This CDR3 is built from 14 residues. The CDR3 DNA reads as TGTGCCAGCAGCCTGTCAGGAGACTCCTACGAGCAGTACTTC. It specifies CASSLSGDSYEQYF.

This clone has only a few counts. The rearrangement links TRBV12-5 to TRBJ2-5; D not certain. The germline V gene has CDR1 LGHNT and CDR2 FRNRAP. V lost 4 bases, J lost 7 bases, and 16 bases lay in between. The CDR3 length is 14 residues. Written as DNA, the CDR3 is TGTGCTAGTGGTTCTTCCTGGGCCCCTGGGACCCAGTACTTC. This gives the protein CASGSSWAPGTQYF.

This clone was seen only a few times. This chain connects TRBV2 to TRBJ2-1, with D possibly called TRBD1 or TRBD2 (5 bases each). This CDR3 is built from 15 residues. CDR1 and CDR2 from the germline V gene are SNHLY and FYNNEI. Between the trimmed V and J ends, which lost 3 bases and 5 bases, there was a span of 14 bases. Here the CDR3 reads CASSDSLLGDNEQFF. CDR3 in DNA: TGTGCCAGCAGTGATTCGCTACTAGGGGACAATGAGCAGTTCTTC.

This clone appeared a few times. V is TRBV4-2 and J is TRBJ2-7; D not certain. Trimming took 0 bases from V and 3 from J, leaving 9 bases between them. CDR3 length equals 14 residues. CDR1 and CDR2 (germline): LGHNA, YNFKEQ. CDR3 amino acids: CASSQDRQNYEQYF. The CDR3 DNA reads TGTGCCAGCAGCCAAGATCGCCAGAACTACGAGCAGTACTTC.

This clone was detected only a few times. The rearrangement joins TRBV2 to TRBJ2-3, with D perhaps matching TRBD1 or TRBD2 (5 bases each). Between the trimmed V and J ends, which lost 8 bases and 4 bases, there was a span of 19 bases. Per the germline V gene, CDR1 is SNHLY and CDR2 is FYNNEI. The CDR3 extends over 15 amino acids. The CDR3 region is CASGGAVSNADTQYF. In DNA form, the CDR3 reads TGTGCCAGCGGGGGAGCAGTCTCCAACGCAGATACGCAGTATTTT. The full variable domain, in which reference TRBV2 and TRBJ2-3 provide the parts outside the CDR3, is EPEVTQTPSHQVTQMGQEVILRCVPISNHLYFYWYRQILGQKVEFLVSFYNNEISEKSEIFDDQFSVERPDGSNFTLKIRSTKLEDSAMYFCASGGAVSNADTQYFGPGTRLTVL.

This clone occurred a few times. This CDR3 is CASAGWFGSYEQYF. The CDR3 nucleotides are TGCGCCAGTGCAGGGTGGTTTGGGTCCTACGAGCAGTACTTC. The genes are TRBV5-1 and TRBJ2-7, with D possibly TRBD1 on 5 matching bases. Trimming removed 8 bases from V and 1 base from J, with 16 bases in between. This CDR3 is built from 14 residues. Germline V gene data show CDR1 as SGHRS and CDR2 as YFSETQ.

This clone showed up just a few times. The V gene is TRBV4-1, the J gene TRBJ2-1; perhaps D is TRBD1 or TRBD2 (5 bases each). This CDR3 is built from 16 residues. Per germline, CDR1 MGHRA and CDR2 YSYEKL. Trimming removed 4 bases at V and 5 bases at J, with 18 bases between. Written as DNA, the CDR3 is TGCGCCAGCAGCCCCAGGGTGGAGGTAACCCACAATGAGCAGTTCTTC. Translating it yields CASSPRVEVTHNEQFF.

The chain combines TRBV19 with TRBJ2-3; 11 bases agree with TRBD2. CDR1 is LNHDA and CDR2 is SQIVND in the germline V gene (reference sequence). CDR3 length: 15 amino acids. V was clipped by 4 bases and J by 2 bases; unmatched bases: 2. For the CDR3, the DNA is TGTGCCAGTAGTACGACTAGCGGGACCACAGATACGCAGTATTTT. It encodes CASSTTSGTTDTQYF.

This chain links TRBV25-1 with TRBJ2-7; a possible D gene is TRBD1 (6 bases). With 1 base removed from V and 3 bases from J, the gap between germline ends came to 13 bases. Germline CDR1 is MGHDK and CDR2 is SYGVNS. The CDR3 has 15 amino acids. The CDR3, as DNA: TGTGCCAGCAGTGAATCGGCCAGGGGCGACTACGAGCAGTACTTC. Its protein product is CASSESARGDYEQYF.

Worth noting for this clone: This CDR3 is also generated by other DNA sequences in the sample. The genes are TRBV30 and TRBJ2-7; D remains unclear. With 0 bases removed from V and 0 bases from J, the gap between germline ends came to 3 bases. The length of the CDR3 is 12 residues. Germline CDR1 GTSNPN, CDR2 SVGIG (reference sequence). This CDR3 is CAWSVGSYEQYF. As DNA, the CDR3 is TGTGCCTGGAGTGTAGGCTCCTACGAGCAGTACTTC.

The V and J genes are TRBV29-1 and TRBJ2-3; D uncertain. CDR3 size: 12 residues. Germline V gene data show CDR1 as SQVTM and CDR2 as ANQGSEA. Trimming removed 5 bases from V and 5 bases from J, with 11 bases in between. The CDR3 coding sequence is TGCAGCGTTCCGGAAGAAGGAGATACGCAGTATTTT. It yields the protein CSVPEEGDTQYF.

This clone was seen more than once but under ten times. This chain uses TRBV29-1 with TRBJ1-2; 7 bases map to TRBD1. CDR1 and CDR2 from the germline V gene are SQVTM and ANQGSEA. V shed 0 bases and J 8 bases; nucleotides not matched to a gene: 9. The CDR3 runs 14 residues. For the CDR3, the DNA is TGCAGCGTTGAAGATCGGACAGGCTCGGGCGGCTACACCTTC. Its translation: CSVEDRTGSGGYTF.

In its sample, this clone was seen a few times. The V and J genes are TRBV6-1 and TRBJ1-1; D might be TRBD1 (6 bases). V was trimmed by 5 bases and J by 6 bases, leaving 10 bases between them. This CDR3 has 12 residues. Per the germline V gene, CDR1 is MNHNS and CDR2 is SASEGT. Here the CDR3 reads CASSRDISEAFF. CDR3 DNA sequence: TGTGCCAGCAGTCGGGACATCTCTGAAGCTTTCTTT.